Shown below are 26 T cell receptor beta chains from a single sample sequenced in a study of cytomegalovirus exposure and HLA in healthy donors. Use of 60 Vbeta and 13 Jbeta primers characterized the PCR. Assay: immunoSEQ multiplex PCR; the TCRdb copy retains only in-frame clones and omits some. The sample features about 170,000 clones, with 0.7% to 0.8% in its top ten. Material: PBMCs. The receptors derive from a woman younger than 30 in good health and CMV-seropositive.

This chain connects TRBV5-6 to TRBJ2-2; D may be TRBD2 (5 bases). This CDR3 is 13 amino acids long. Trimming took 7 bases from V and 0 from J, leaving 7 bases between them. Per germline, CDR1 SGHDT and CDR2 YYEEEE. The CDR3 nucleotides are TGTGCCAGCGGACTTCCGAACACCGGGGAGCTGTTTTTT. Translated: CASGLPNTGELFF.

About this clone: Other nucleotide sequences from this sample produce the same CDR3. The chain employs TRBV9 and TRBJ2-3; 10 bases are a match to TRBD2. CDR1 is SGDLS, CDR2 YYNGEE, per germline. The CDR3 length is 15 residues. The trim removed 1 base at V and 1 base at J, leaving 0 bases unmatched. The CDR3 protein is CASSVTSGGTDTQYF. CDR3 DNA: TGTGCCAGCAGCGTAACTAGCGGGGGCACAGATACGCAGTATTTT.

The rearrangement joins TRBV5-4 to TRBJ2-1; perhaps TRBD2 as D (5 bases). V gave up 2 bases and J gave up 6 bases, with 18 bases separating them. The CDR3 spans 16 residues. Per the germline V gene, CDR1 is SGHNT and CDR2 is YYREEE (reference sequence). DNA for the CDR3: TGTGCCAGCAGCTTTTTTCAGAGGGTCCTAGCCAATGAGCAGTTCTTC. As protein: CASSFFQRVLANEQFF.

The chain is built from TRBV19 and TRBJ2-1, with 8 bases fitting TRBD2. CDR3 length: 15 residues. V shed 5 bases, J shed 1 base, and the junction held 4 bases outside the gene matches. The germline V gene encodes CDR1 LNHDA and CDR2 SQIVND (reference sequence). DNA of the CDR3: TGTGCCAGTAGTCGGACTAGCCTATCCTACAATGAGCAGTTCTTC. This encodes CASSRTSLSYNEQFF.

This chain uses TRBV7-2 with TRBJ1-3; no firm D call. CDR1 is SGHTA and CDR2 is FQGNSA in the germline V gene. Trimming left V 2 bases short and J 0 bases short, with 8 bases between. The CDR3 is 15 amino acids. Here the CDR3 DNA reads TGTGCCAGCAGCTTAACGACGGGCTCTGGAAACACCATATATTTT. Amino acid sequence: CASSLTTGSGNTIYF.

This chain links TRBV25-1 with TRBJ1-4, with 9 nucleotides matching TRBD1. CDR1 is MGHDK, CDR2 SYGVNS, per germline. The junction had 6 bases not matched to a gene; V was cut back by 7 bases and J by 6 bases. The CDR3 has 14 residues. The CDR3 loop reads CASNLQGADEKLFF. The CDR3 coding sequence is TGTGCCAGCAATCTACAGGGGGCGGATGAAAAACTGTTTTTT.

This rearrangement joins TRBV7-8 to TRBJ2-2; D uncertain. The CDR3 has 12 amino acids. Deletions cut 1 base from V and 7 bases from J, with 4 bases between. CDR1 is SGHVS and CDR2 is FQNEAQ in the germline V gene. Here the CDR3 reads CASSLVGGELFF. For the CDR3, the DNA is TGTGCCAGCAGCTTAGTCGGCGGGGAGCTGTTTTTT.

The V call is TRBV28, the J call TRBJ1-2; 9 positions agree with TRBD1. Germline CDR1 MDHEN, CDR2 SYDVKM. J gave up 1 base and V 6 bases, and 0 bases lay outside the gene matches. This CDR3 is 13 amino acids long. The chain's CDR3 is CASRDRGNYGYTF. CDR3 bases: TGTGCCAGCAGGGACAGGGGTAACTATGGCTACACCTTC.

This rearrangement joins TRBV2 to TRBJ2-3; 11 bases align to TRBD2. CDR1 and CDR2 (germline): SNHLY, FYNNEI. V dropped 3 bases and J dropped 5; count of bases not matched to a gene: 7. The CDR3 consists of 16 residues. CDR3 in DNA: TGTGCCAGCAGTGATCCGACTAGCGGGGCGGAAGATACGCAGTATTTT. Amino acid sequence: CASSDPTSGAEDTQYF. The variable domain in full, with the rest retrieved from reference TRBV2 and TRBJ2-3, is EPEVTQTPSHQVTQMGQEVILRCVPISNHLYFYWYRQILGQKVEFLVSFYNNEISEKSEIFDDQFSVERPDGSNFTLKIRSTKLEDSAMYFCASSDPTSGAEDTQYFGPGTRLTVL.

The V call is TRBV18, the J call TRBJ1-1; D ambiguous. CDR1 is KGHSH and CDR2 is LQKENI in the germline V gene. The CDR3 is 14 amino acids. V was clipped by 5 bases and J by 1 base, with 11 bases between them. The CDR3 reads CASSGGLENTEAFF. Here the CDR3 DNA reads TGTGCCAGCTCAGGAGGTCTGGAGAACACTGAAGCTTTCTTT.

The chain has TRBV5-4 and TRBJ2-3; 11 bases fit TRBD2. The CDR3 loop spans 16 amino acids. V was clipped by 3 bases and J by 4 bases; unmatched bases: 7. Germline CDR1 SGHNT, CDR2 YYREEE (reference sequence). The CDR3 here is CASSSPTSGSADTQYF. CDR3 bases: TGTGCCAGCAGCTCTCCAACTAGCGGGAGCGCAGATACGCAGTATTTT.

The chain carries TRBV7-2 and TRBJ1-4; D may be TRBD1 (6 bases). The CDR3 covers 15 residues. V was cut by 5 bases and J by 8 bases, with 18 bases left in between. Germline lookup yields CDR1 SGHTA and CDR2 FQGNSA. The CDR3 coding sequence is TGTGCCAGCAGCCCCCCGGGGGGCGCGAGAGAAAAACTGTTTTTT. It yields the protein CASSPPGGAREKLFF.

V and J are TRBV30 and TRBJ1-5; 9 bases are shared with TRBD1. Trimming at V came to 5 bases and at J to 4 bases, leaving 3 bases not matched to a gene. Germline loops: CDR1 GTSNPN, CDR2 SVGIG (reference sequence). This CDR3 is built from 13 residues. CDR3 bases: TGTGCCTGGTCGGACAGGGGAAATCAGCCCCAGCATTTT. The encoded protein is CAWSDRGNQPQHF.

The chain carries TRBV10-3 and TRBJ2-7; weak D call: TRBD2 (6 bases). Germline V gives CDR1 ENHRY, CDR2 SYGVKD. The V end lost 0 bases, the J end lost 2 bases, and 11 bases lay between the germline ends. The CDR3 has 15 amino acids. CDR3 sequence: CAISESVAVAYEQYF. The CDR3 coding sequence is TGTGCCATCAGTGAGTCGGTAGCGGTAGCCTACGAGCAGTACTTC.

J is TRBJ2-5 and V is TRBV7-9, with D maybe TRBD1 (6 bases). This CDR3 has 14 amino acids. Per the germline V gene, CDR1 is SEHNR and CDR2 is FQNEAQ (reference sequence). Trimming left V 5 bases short and J 5 bases short, with 15 bases between. CDR3 region: CASSQRTAVETQYF. CDR3 in DNA: TGTGCCAGCAGCCAACGGACAGCCGTGGAGACCCAGTACTTC.

The J gene is TRBJ2-1, the V gene TRBV6-6; 7 nucleotides align to TRBD2. The V and J ends lost 6 bases and 8 bases, in that order; junction bases with no gene match: 10. The germline gives CDR1 MNHNY, CDR2 SVGAGI (reference sequence). The CDR3 sequence is 14 residues long. DNA of the CDR3: TGTGCCAGCAGCCGCTGGGCGGGAGACGATGAGCAGTTCTTC. It yields the protein CASSRWAGDDEQFF.

The CDR3 region has the DNA TGCGCCAGCAGCTTAGCCGGCAGGGGAAGGGGAAACATTCAGTACTTC. As protein: CASSLAGRGRGNIQYF. The chain uses TRBV5-1 and TRBJ2-4; D may be TRBD1 (6 bases). CDR3 length: 16 amino acids. The germline CDR1 and CDR2 sequences are SGHRS and YFSETQ. V lost 2 bases, J lost 6 bases, and 18 bases lay in between.

V and J are TRBV5-1 and TRBJ2-5; 10 bases agree with TRBD2. Trimming removed 4 bases from V and 5 bases from J; junction bases left unmatched: 8. CDR1 and CDR2 from the germline V gene are SGHRS and YFSETQ. This CDR3 is built from 15 residues. This CDR3 reads CASSALAGVRETQYF. The CDR3 DNA is TGCGCCAGCAGCGCTCTAGCGGGAGTCAGGGAGACCCAGTACTTC. Combining the CDR3 with reference TRBV5-1 and TRBJ2-5 gives the whole variable domain KAGVTQTPRYLIKTRGQQVTLSCSPISGHRSVSWYQQTPGQGLQFLFEYFSETQRNKGNFPGRFSGRQFSNSRSEMNVSTLELGDSALYLCASSALAGVRETQYFGPGTRLLVL.

This sequence joins TRBV7-6 and TRBJ2-1, with D possibly TRBD2 on 6 matching bases. The V gene lost 1 base and the J gene lost 9 bases, with 10 bases spanning the gap. In germline, CDR1 is SGHVS, CDR2 FNYEAQ. CDR3 length equals 13 residues. CDR3 coding DNA: TGTGCCAGCAGCTTAGTATTGGGGGGTGAGCAGTTCTTC. This gives the protein CASSLVLGGEQFF.

This chain joins TRBV18 and TRBJ1-1, with D unresolved. The V gene's germline CDR1 is KGHSH and CDR2 LQKENI. The V end lost 0 bases, the J end lost 1 base, and 6 bases lay between the germline ends. The CDR3 runs 14 residues. Here the CDR3 reads CASSPPAGNTEAFF. CDR3 DNA sequence: TGTGCCAGCTCACCACCGGCAGGGAACACTGAAGCTTTCTTT.

This chain connects TRBV29-1 to TRBJ1-1; D unresolved. Per the germline V gene, CDR1 is SQVTM and CDR2 is ANQGSEA. The CDR3 runs 13 residues. V was shortened by 0 bases and J by 1 base, with 6 bases between the two germline ends. CDR3 nucleotides: TGCAGCGTTGAAGATGGCGGGAACACTGAAGCTTTCTTT. Its protein is CSVEDGGNTEAFF.

CDR3 sequence reads: CASRGPGQGFGNTIYF. CDR3 coding DNA: TGTGCCAGCAGGGGACCGGGACAGGGGTTTGGAAACACCATATATTTT. The chain carries TRBV2 and TRBJ1-3, with 10 positions matching TRBD1. J was trimmed by 3 bases and V by 6 bases; bases with no gene match: 8. Looked up from germline, CDR1 is SNHLY and CDR2 is FYNNEI. This CDR3 has 16 amino acids.

The chain has TRBV6-1 and TRBJ1-1, with 10 bases identical to TRBD1. There are 15 residues in the CDR3. Germline assignment: CDR1 MNHNS and CDR2 SASEGT. The junction had 5 bases not matched to a gene; V was cut back by 7 bases and J by 0 bases. CDR3 in amino acids: CASNDRGRMNTEAFF. The CDR3 bases are TGTGCCAGCAATGACAGGGGGCGGATGAACACTGAAGCTTTCTTT.

V usage is TRBV2 and J usage is TRBJ1-2, with a tentative D call TRBD1 (6 bases). V dropped 6 bases and J dropped 2 bases, with 16 bases sitting between them. The CDR3 is 15 residues long. CDR1 and CDR2 (germline): SNHLY, FYNNEI. Here the CDR3 reads CASSAQGNGNYGYTF. The CDR3 DNA sequence: TGTGCCAGCAGCGCACAGGGTAATGGCAACTATGGCTACACCTTC.

The J gene is TRBJ2-7, the V gene TRBV18; 8 bases match TRBD1. This CDR3 has 14 amino acids. Germline trimming cut 5 bases from V and 2 bases from J; bases unmatched to any gene: 5. Looked up from germline, CDR1 is KGHSH and CDR2 is LQKENI. The CDR3 protein is CASSTGTGPYEQYF. CDR3 bases: TGTGCCAGCTCAACCGGGACAGGACCCTACGAGCAGTACTTC. The whole variable domain, filled in from reference TRBV18 and TRBJ2-7, reads NAGVMQNPRHLVRRRGQEARLRCSPMKGHSHVYWYRQLPEEGLKFMVYLQKENIIDESGMPKERFSAEFPKEGPSILRIQQVVRGDSAAYFCASSTGTGPYEQYFGPGTRLTVT.

This rearrangement joins TRBV4-3 to TRBJ2-1; possibly TRBD2 for D (5 bases). Germline CDR1 LGHNA, CDR2 YSLEER. V was cut by 1 base and J by 2 bases, with 15 bases left in between. The CDR3 covers 17 residues. CDR3 in DNA: TGCGCCAGCAGCCAAGGCCCCGGACGGGGTACCTACAATGAGCAGTTCTTC. Protein product: CASSQGPGRGTYNEQFF.